These 5 T cell receptor beta chains share one sample of origin, sequenced in a study of naive and memory T cell subsets (TCRdb year 2017). Preparation of the library involved UMI-ligation and nested PCR. Sequencer: Illumina MiSeq. The beta constant-region primer consisted of an equimolar mixture of two oligonucleotides that together covered TRBC1 and TRBC2. The ligated cDNA went through four rounds of PCR with nested alpha and beta constant-region primers together with the SP2 primer. The public sequencing data were trimmed at Q25 with fastp and processed into clonotypes with MiXCR by TCRdb, which kept only in-frame beta chains. Rows matching on CDR3 protein sequence are summarized as one entry with the most common DNA and genes. Here the sample has 130,000 or so distinct CDR3 sequences; 35% to 45% occur a single time. Clones ranked in the top ten supply 0.9% of the sample. Sequencing was carried out using central memory CD4+ T cells from blood. The cell subset or site tag for this specimen amounts to: central memory, CD45RA- CD27+. The receptors shown here come from a human donor in good health.

This rearrangement joins TRBV19 to TRBJ2-1; 12 positions agree with TRBD2. The CDR3 has 18 residues. V trimming: 1 base; J trimming: 7 bases; junction bases outside the gene matches: 11. Per germline, CDR1 LNHDA and CDR2 SQIVND (reference sequence). The CDR3 region has the DNA TGTGCCAGTAGTATAGTGGGCCTGACTAGCGGGAGAGGTAATGAGCAGTTCTTC. Translating gives CASSIVGLTSGRGNEQFF.

The chain is built from TRBV7-8 and TRBJ2-2; tentative D call: TRBD2 (6 bases). The CDR3 totals 17 residues. From germline, CDR1 is SGHVS and CDR2 FQNEAQ. V was cut by 0 bases and J by 4 bases, with 15 bases left in between. The CDR3 bases are TGTGCCAGCAGCTTAGCGGGAGGCCAAGGAAGCACCGGGGAGCTGTTTTTT. Translated, it gives CASSLAGGQGSTGELFF.

The J gene is TRBJ2-3, the V gene TRBV20-1, with 9 bases matching TRBD2. The germline gives CDR1 DFQATT, CDR2 SNEGSKA (reference sequence). This CDR3 has 15 amino acids. Trimming removed 3 bases from V and 3 bases from J; junction bases left unmatched: 7. CDR3 in DNA: TGCAGTGCTAGTGGGCTAGCGGGACAGACAGATACGCAGTATTTT. It codes for CSASGLAGQTDTQYF.

The chain uses TRBV6-2 or TRBV6-3 and TRBJ1-5; D is uncertain. Germline CDR1 and CDR2: MNHEY and SVGEGT. V dropped 2 bases and J dropped 11 bases, with 16 bases sitting between them. The CDR3 length is 14 residues. The DNA for the CDR3 is TGTGCCAGCAGTTACGGCGGACGGACGGAGGCCCAGCATTTT. Amino acids: CASSYGGRTEAQHF.

The rearrangement uses TRBV10-3 and TRBJ2-3; D ambiguous. This CDR3 has 13 residues. The germline V gene has CDR1 ENHRY and CDR2 SYGVKD. Trimming pared 6 bases from V and 5 bases from J, leaving 12 bases between. CDR3 in amino acids: CAISELIGDTQYF. In nucleotides, the CDR3 is TGTGCCATCAGCGAACTCATCGGAGATACGCAGTATTTT.